This T cell receptor (beta chain) was identified during a study of control samples from healthy donors and cancer patients. J gave up 4 bases and V 5 bases, and 10 bases lay outside the gene matches. The CDR3 runs to 17 residues. In germline, CDR1 is SNHLY, CDR2 FYNNEI. Profiling relied on immunoSEQ multiplex PCR, and the TCRdb table lists in-frame clones only, not all of them. The sample has about 170,000 clones; 91% are singletons. The source of this sequence is a woman aged 25-40 years in good health. Sequencing used blood. This rearrangement joins TRBV2 to TRBJ2-7; 14 nucleotides align to TRBD2. DNA for the CDR3: TGTGCCAGCAGTTACCCCGGGACTAGCGGGGGAACTTACGAGCAGTACTTC. Protein: CASSYPGTSGGTYEQYF. The full variable domain, its missing parts supplied by reference TRBV2 and TRBJ2-7, is EPEVTQTPSHQVTQMGQEVILRCVPISNHLYFYWYRQILGQKVEFLVSFYNNEISEKSEIFDDQFSVERPDGSNFTLKIRSTKLEDSAMYFCASSYPGTSGGTYEQYFGPGTRLTVT.